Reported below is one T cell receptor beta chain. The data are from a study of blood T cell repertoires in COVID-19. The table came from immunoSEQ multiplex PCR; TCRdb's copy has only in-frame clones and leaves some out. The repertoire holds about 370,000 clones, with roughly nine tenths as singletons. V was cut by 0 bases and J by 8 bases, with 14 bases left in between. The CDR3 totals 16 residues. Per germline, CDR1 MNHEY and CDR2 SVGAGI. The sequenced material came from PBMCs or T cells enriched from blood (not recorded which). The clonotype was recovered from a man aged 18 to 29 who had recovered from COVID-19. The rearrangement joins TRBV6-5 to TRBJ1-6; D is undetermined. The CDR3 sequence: CASSYSGLGDDSPLHF. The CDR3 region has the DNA TGTGCCAGCAGTTACTCCGGACTGGGCGACGATTCACCCCTCCACTTT.